This TCR beta chain was captured in a study of T cell responses to AZD1222 COVID-19 vaccine. Assay used: immunoSEQ multiplex PCR; TCRdb lists only in-frame clones, some missing. The sample yields 120,000 to 150,000 clones, around 90% seen once. The CDR3 is 14 amino acids. V lost 1 base and J lost 5, with 11 bases in between. CDR1 and CDR2 from the germline V gene are MNHEY and SMNVEV (reference sequence). The gene calls are TRBV27 and TRBJ1-2; weak D call: TRBD1 (6 bases). This specimen consisted of peripheral blood, obtained on day 0 of AZD1222 vaccination. This TCR was recovered from an adult in good health. The CDR3 spells CASSLYRQGYGYTF. The CDR3, as DNA: TGTGCCAGCAGTTTATATAGGCAGGGGTATGGCTACACCTTC.